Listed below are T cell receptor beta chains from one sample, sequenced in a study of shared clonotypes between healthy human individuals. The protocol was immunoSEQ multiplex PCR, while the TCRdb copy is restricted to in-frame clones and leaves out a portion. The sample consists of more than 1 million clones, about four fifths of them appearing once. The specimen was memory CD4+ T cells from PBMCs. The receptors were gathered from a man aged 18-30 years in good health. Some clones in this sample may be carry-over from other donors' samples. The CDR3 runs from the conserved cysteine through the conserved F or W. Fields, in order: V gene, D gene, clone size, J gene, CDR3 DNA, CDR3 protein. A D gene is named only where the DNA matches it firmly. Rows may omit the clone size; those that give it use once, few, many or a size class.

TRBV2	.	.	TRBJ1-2	TGTGCCAGCAGTCCCGGGGAGTCCGGCTATGGCTACACCTTC	CASSPGESGYGYTF
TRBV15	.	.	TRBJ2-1	TGTGCCACCAGCAGTTCGCAGCGGGCCGACAATGAGCAGTTCTTC	CATSSSQRADNEQFF
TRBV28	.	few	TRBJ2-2	TGTGCCGCTACCGGGACCGCGAACACCGGGGAGCTGTTTTTT	CAATGTANTGELFF
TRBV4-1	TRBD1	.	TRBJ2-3	TGCGCCAGCAGCCAAGGTCTGGACAGGAGCACAGATACGCAGTATTTT	CASSQGLDRSTDTQYF
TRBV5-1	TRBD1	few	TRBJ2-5	TGCGCCAGCAGCTCCGGGACAGGCCGAGAGACCCAGTACTTC	CASSSGTGRETQYF
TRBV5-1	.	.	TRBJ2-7	TGCGCCAGCAGCTTGGCAGGCAACGGGGGTTACTACGAGCAGTACTTC	CASSLAGNGGYYEQYF
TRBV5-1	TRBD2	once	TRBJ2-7	TGCGCCAGCAGTTCGGGACTAGCGGGCCCCTACGAGCAGTACTTC	CASSSGLAGPYEQYF
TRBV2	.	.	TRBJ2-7	TGTGCCAGCAGTCCACCTGGGGTAGGGCCGTACTTC	CASSPPGVGPYF
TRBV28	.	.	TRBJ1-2	TGTGCCAGCAACACAGGTTCGGTCTATGGCTACACCTTC	CASNTGSVYGYTF
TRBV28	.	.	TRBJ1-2	TGTGCCAGCAGCGAGACTGACTATGGCTACACCTTC	CASSETDYGYTF
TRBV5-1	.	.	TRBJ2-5	TGCGCCAGCAGCTTGGAAGGGACCCAGTACTTC	CASSLEGTQYF
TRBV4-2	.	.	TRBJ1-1	TGTGCCAGCAGCCTAGGACGGACCGGGCTGACTGAAGCTTTCTTT	CASSLGRTGLTEAFF
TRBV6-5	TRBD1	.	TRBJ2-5	TGTGCCAGCAGTTCCCGGACAGGGGGCAGGGAGACCCAGTACTTC	CASSSRTGGRETQYF
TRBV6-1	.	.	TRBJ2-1	TGTGCCAGCAGTCCTGTTCACTACAATGAGCAGTTCTTC	CASSPVHYNEQFF
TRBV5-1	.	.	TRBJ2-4	TGCGCCAGCAATCCCGGTCATCCAGAGGGCATTCAGTACTTC	CASNPGHPEGIQYF
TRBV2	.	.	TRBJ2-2	TGTGCCAGCAAGAGAAAACAGGTACCCGGGGAGCTGTTTTTT	CASKRKQVPGELFF
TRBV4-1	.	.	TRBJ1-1	TGCGCCAGCAGCCAAGACAGGGATCCTGAAGCTTTCTTT	CASSQDRDPEAFF
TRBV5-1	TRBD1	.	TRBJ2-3	TGCGCCAGTTGCCAGGGGGACCCTAGCACAGATACGCAGTATTTT	CASCQGDPSTDTQYF
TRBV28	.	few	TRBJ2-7	TGTGCCAGCAGCCCAAATCTTTCACCGGGACGCTCGTCCTACGAGCAGTACTTC	CASSPNLSPGRSSYEQYF
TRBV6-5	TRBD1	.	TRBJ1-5	TGTGCCAGCCGGGACAGGGGAGGACAACAGCCCCAGCATTTT	CASRDRGGQQPQHF
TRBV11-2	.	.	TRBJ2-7	TGTGCCAGCAGCTTAGGTGGTGTTGGAGGGCGCGAGCAGTACTTC	CASSLGGVGGREQYF
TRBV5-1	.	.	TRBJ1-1	TGTGCCAGCAGTCCCCTTTCGGCGAACACTGAAGCTTTCTTT	CASSPLSANTEAFF
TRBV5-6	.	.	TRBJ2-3	TGTGCCAGCAGCTTGTCTCGGGACTCATCGTATTTT	CASSLSRDSSYF
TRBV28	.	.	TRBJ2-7	TGTGCCAGCAGTCCCCCGAGGACTGGGTCCTACGAGCAGTACTTC	CASSPPRTGSYEQYF
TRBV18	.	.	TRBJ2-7	TGTGCCAGCTCGGCCGGATACGAGCAGTACTTC	CASSAGYEQYF
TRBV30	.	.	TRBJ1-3	TGTGCCTGGACATCCCCCGCAGCTGGAAACACCATATATTTT	CAWTSPAAGNTIYF
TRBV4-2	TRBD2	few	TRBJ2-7	TGTGCCAGCAGCCAAGACGAGGCTAGCGGGAGATACGAGCAGTACTTC	CASSQDEASGRYEQYF
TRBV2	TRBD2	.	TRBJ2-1	TGTGCCAGCGGGACTAGCGGATACAATGAGCAGTTCTTC	CASGTSGYNEQFF
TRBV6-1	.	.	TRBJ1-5	TGTGCCAGCAGTGAAGCTAGTGCCGGGAGTAGCAATCAGCCCCAGCATTTT	CASSEASAGSSNQPQHF
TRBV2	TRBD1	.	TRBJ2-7	TGTGCCAGCAGTCTACGGACAGGGTGGTACGAGCAGTACTTC	CASSLRTGWYEQYF
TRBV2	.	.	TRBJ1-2	TGTGCCAGCAGTGATGTGGACCTGGGAGGCTATGGCTACACCTTC	CASSDVDLGGYGYTF
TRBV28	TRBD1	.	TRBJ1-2	TGTGCCAGCAGTTCCTGGACAGGGGGCCACTATGGCTACACCTTC	CASSSWTGGHYGYTF
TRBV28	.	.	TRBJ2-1	TGTGCCAGCAGTCGGACCCTACACGAATACAATGAGCAGTTCTTC	CASSRTLHEYNEQFF
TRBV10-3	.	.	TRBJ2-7	TGTGCCATCAGTGACTCGTCTAGGGGGGATCCCTACGAGCAGTACTTC	CAISDSSRGDPYEQYF
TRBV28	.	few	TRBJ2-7	TGTGCCAGCAGTTTATCACAGACCTACGAGCAGTACTTC	CASSLSQTYEQYF
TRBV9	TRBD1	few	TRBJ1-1	TGTGCCAGCAGCGCCAGCCCCGGACAGGAGGGCACTGAAGCTTTCTTT	CASSASPGQEGTEAFF
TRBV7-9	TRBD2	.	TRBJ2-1	TGTGCCAGCAGCTTAGGTAGACTAGCGTTCTCCTACAATGAGCAGTTCTTC	CASSLGRLAFSYNEQFF
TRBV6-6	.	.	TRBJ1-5	TGTGCCAGCAGAACTACCGGGACGGATAGCAATCAGCCCCAGCATTTT	CASRTTGTDSNQPQHF
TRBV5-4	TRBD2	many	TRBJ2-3	TGTGCCAGCAGCCCCAAGGGAGGGTCAGATACGCAGTATTTT	CASSPKGGSDTQYF
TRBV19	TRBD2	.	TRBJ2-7	TGTGCCAGTAGCGAACCTCGGACTAGCGGGTCCTACGAGCAGTACTTC	CASSEPRTSGSYEQYF
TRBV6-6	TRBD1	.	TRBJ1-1	TGTGCCAGCAGCCCCAGGGGGCAGGCTGAAGCTTTCTTT	CASSPRGQAEAFF
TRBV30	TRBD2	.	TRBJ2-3	TGTGCCTGGGTCCTAGCGGGTGCAGATACGCAGTATTTT	CAWVLAGADTQYF
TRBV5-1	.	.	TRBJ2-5	TGCGCCAGCAGCTTGGTTGAGGTCCTGGGGGAGACCCAGTACTTC	CASSLVEVLGETQYF
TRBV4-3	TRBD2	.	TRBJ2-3	TGCGCCAGCAGCCAAGCCCTCTATCTTACTAGCGGGAGAGTCCCAGATACGCAGTATTTT	CASSQALYLTSGRVPDTQYF
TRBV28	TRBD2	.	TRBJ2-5	TGTGCCAGCAGTCTAGCGGGGATTAAACAAGAGACCCAGTACTTC	CASSLAGIKQETQYF
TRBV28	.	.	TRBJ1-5	TGTGCCAGCAGAAGCGGTGGGGCACGGGGCACCAATCAGCCCCAGCATTTT	CASRSGGARGTNQPQHF
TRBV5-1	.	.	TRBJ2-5	TGCGCCAGCAGCTTGGGAGAGATCCAAGAGACCCAGTACTTC	CASSLGEIQETQYF
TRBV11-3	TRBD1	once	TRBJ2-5	TGTGCCAGCAGCTCACGACAGGGGATCGGAGAGACCCAGTACTTC	CASSSRQGIGETQYF
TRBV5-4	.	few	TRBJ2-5	TGTGCCAGCAGACTGGACCAGGGATCGGAGACCCAGTACTTC	CASRLDQGSETQYF
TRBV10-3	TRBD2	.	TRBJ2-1	TGTGCCATCAGTGCAGCGGGAGGTTGGAATGAGCAGTTCTTC	CAISAAGGWNEQFF
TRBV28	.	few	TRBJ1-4	TGTGCCAGCAGTTTTTTGACAGCAACTAATGAAAAACTGTTTTTT	CASSFLTATNEKLFF
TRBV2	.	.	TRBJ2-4	TGTGCCAGCAGTTCGGACACAAACATTCAGTACTTC	CASSSDTNIQYF
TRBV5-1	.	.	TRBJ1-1	TGCGCCAGCACCCCATATGGGCTGAACACTGAAGCTTTCTTT	CASTPYGLNTEAFF